This entry lists 18 T cell receptor beta chains sequenced from one sample in a study of beta chain features in type 1 diabetes (dated by TCRdb to 2017 to 2018). Library prep was done by the immunoSEQ multiplex PCR assay. The entire isolated RNA was reverse transcribed using the High Capacity cDNA Reverse Transcription Kit, and thus expressed TCRB transcripts were sequenced. TCRdb retrieved this table from immuneACCESS and kept in-frame rearrangements only. Not all clones are present; in checked studies, unresolved V genes account for under half, and no reason is known for the remainder. The sample contains roughly 290,000 clones, approximately 8.1% of them found a single time. The ten biggest clones cover more than 0.9% of the sample. The sample comprised central memory CD4+ T cells from blood. These receptors all stem from a woman in her late teens or twenties in good health.

V is TRBV7-6 and J is TRBJ1-4; 7 bases align to TRBD1. V shed 1 base, J shed 8 bases, and the junction held 10 bases outside the gene matches. The CDR3 contains 16 residues. The germline gives CDR1 SGHVS, CDR2 FNYEAQ. For the CDR3, the DNA is TGTGCCAGCAGCTTAGGTACAGGGGCCGTTGGGGAAAAACTGTTTTTT. This codes for CASSLGTGAVGEKLFF.

This sequence joins TRBV5-1 and TRBJ1-1; no clear D. The CDR3 sequence is 16 residues long. The V gene's germline CDR1 is SGHRS and CDR2 YFSETQ. The ends were cut back, 4 bases at V and 0 bases at J, with 16 bases in the middle. CDR3 residues: CASSPLGGDMNTEAFF. CDR3 sequence (DNA): TGCGCCAGCAGCCCTTTGGGCGGAGATATGAACACTGAAGCTTTCTTT.

This clone showed up just a few times. V usage is TRBV7-2 and J usage is TRBJ2-2, with D possibly TRBD2 on 5 matching bases. The CDR3 has 16 residues. From germline, CDR1 is SGHTA and CDR2 FQGNSA. Trimming removed 5 bases from V and 6 bases from J, with 19 bases in between. CDR3: CASSAVSGRRSGELFF. CDR3 DNA: TGTGCCAGCAGCGCCGTATCGGGCAGGAGGTCCGGGGAGCTGTTTTTT.

This clone was seen only a few times. The chain employs TRBV6-5 and TRBJ2-5; 8 nucleotides align to TRBD1. The CDR3 has 15 residues. Unmatched junction bases numbered 8, after V lost 2 bases and J lost 6 bases. Per the germline V gene, CDR1 is MNHEY and CDR2 is SVGAGI. The CDR3 bases are TGTGCCAGCAGTTACGGGCAGGGGGCTTCTAAGACCCAGTACTTC. Protein: CASSYGQGASKTQYF.

This clone has a handful of counts. V gene TRBV4-3 combines with J gene TRBJ2-1, with 8 bases matching TRBD1. CDR3 size: 14 residues. Unmatched junction bases numbered 6, after V lost 3 bases and J lost 8 bases. Germline CDR1 reads LGHNA; CDR2 reads YSLEER. The CDR3 nucleotides are TGCGCCAGCAGCCATAGGGACAGGAGTTATGAGCAGTTCTTC. Residues: CASSHRDRSYEQFF.

This clone has a handful of counts. The chain uses TRBV6-5 and TRBJ2-5; D possibly corresponds to TRBD1 (5 bases). The CDR3 is 12 residues long. V dropped 10 bases and J dropped 4 bases, with 13 bases sitting between them. Germline CDR1 MNHEY, CDR2 SVGAGI. The CDR3 spells CATRQTPETQYF. DNA of the CDR3: TGTGCCACCCGACAGACCCCAGAGACCCAGTACTTC.

This clone was recorded many times. The rearrangement links TRBV30 to TRBJ1-2; no firm D call. Germline-derived CDR1 and CDR2 are GTSNPN and SVGIG (reference sequence). This CDR3 comprises 12 residues. Trimming pared 0 bases from V and 8 bases from J, leaving 10 bases between. The CDR3 DNA reads TGTGCCTGGAGTGTAAATGCTGGAGGCTACACCTTC. Its translation: CAWSVNAGGYTF.

This clone was recorded a few times. This sequence joins TRBV7-8 and TRBJ1-1, with D possibly being TRBD1 (6 bases). The germline V gene has CDR1 SGHVS and CDR2 FQNEAQ. Trimming took 1 base from V and 4 from J, leaving 19 bases between them. CDR3 size: 17 residues. DNA for the CDR3: TGTGCCAGCAGCTTAGGGGGCGCAGGGGCTTTAGGCACTGAAGCTTTCTTT. Protein product: CASSLGGAGALGTEAFF.

The chain couples TRBV7-2 to TRBJ1-3; D unclear. This CDR3 has 12 amino acids. Per the germline V gene, CDR1 is SGHTA and CDR2 is FQGNSA. The V end lost 1 base, the J end lost 7 bases, and 5 bases lay between the germline ends. CDR3 coding DNA: TGTGCCAGCAGCTTAGGACCGAACACCATATATTTT. This codes for CASSLGPNTIYF.

The J gene is TRBJ2-6, the V gene TRBV27, with D possibly matching TRBD2 (5 bases). CDR3 size: 16 residues. The germline V and J ends were trimmed by 0 bases and 0 bases, with 6 bases remaining between them. Germline V gene sequence: CDR1 MNHEY, CDR2 SMNVEV (reference sequence). The CDR3 nucleotides read TGTGCCAGCAGTTTATCAGGGAGCTCTGGGGCCAACGTCCTGACTTTC. It translates to CASSLSGSSGANVLTF.

J is TRBJ2-7 and V is TRBV5-4; D is unresolved. Trimming left V 0 bases short and J 1 base short, with 5 bases between. CDR3 size: 13 residues. The germline gives CDR1 SGHNT, CDR2 YYREEE (reference sequence). This CDR3 is CASSLAGSYEQYV. The CDR3 DNA follows: TGTGCCAGCAGCTTGGCTGGGTCCTACGAGCAGTACGTC.

CDR3 sequence reads: CASSLRLAAVNTGELFF. The CDR3 region has the DNA TGTGCCAGCAGCCTCAGACTAGCGGCTGTGAACACCGGGGAGCTGTTTTTT. The V call is TRBV5-6, the J call TRBJ2-2, with TRBD2 matching 9 bases. This CDR3 is 17 amino acids long. CDR1 and CDR2 from the germline V gene are SGHDT and YYEEEE. After removal of 4 bases from V and 1 base from J, the junction contained 8 bases not matched to a gene.

This clone came up a few times. The chain links TRBV27 to TRBJ2-2; either TRBD1 or TRBD2 may supply D (6 bases each). Germline V gives CDR1 MNHEY, CDR2 SMNVEV (reference sequence). The CDR3 runs to 15 residues. Trimming removed 3 bases at V and 6 bases at J, with 14 bases between. In DNA, the CDR3 is TGTGCCAGCAGTTTGGGGGGCAGGTTCCCCGGGGAGCTGTTTTTT. This encodes CASSLGGRFPGELFF.

This chain links TRBV30 with TRBJ2-7, with 8 bases matching TRBD2. V lost 0 bases to trimming and J lost 3 bases; unmatched junction nucleotides: 1. Germline assignment: CDR1 GTSNPN and CDR2 SVGIG (reference sequence). The CDR3 has 13 residues. CDR3 residues: CAWSVSGSYEQYF. CDR3 DNA sequence: TGTGCCTGGAGTGTCAGCGGGAGCTACGAGCAGTACTTC.

The genes are TRBV29-1 and TRBJ2-2; D remains ambiguous. The V gene lost 4 bases and the J gene lost 4 bases, with 7 bases spanning the gap. The germline gives CDR1 SQVTM, CDR2 ANQGSEA. The CDR3 extends over 12 amino acids. Here the CDR3 reads CSVGRGTGELFF. The CDR3 DNA is TGCAGCGTTGGGCGCGGCACCGGGGAGCTGTTTTTT.

This clone appeared a few times. This chain links TRBV5-4 with TRBJ1-6, with D unresolved. The CDR3 length is 18 residues. Trimming shortened V by 4 bases and J by 0 bases, and 17 bases separated the two germline ends. Per the germline V gene, CDR1 is SGHNT and CDR2 is YYREEE (reference sequence). The CDR3 DNA follows: TGTGCCAGCAGCCTGGGTCTCCCCGGTAGCTCCTATAATTCACCCCTCCACTTT. Translation gives CASSLGLPGSSYNSPLHF.

The chain employs TRBV4-2 and TRBJ2-3; D gene ambiguous. Trimming stripped 0 bases from V and 5 bases from J, with 6 bases between. Germline CDR1 LGHNA, CDR2 YNFKEQ. This CDR3 spans 13 amino acids. CDR3 loop: CASSQESRDTQYF. CDR3 coding DNA: TGTGCCAGCAGCCAAGAAAGCCGAGATACGCAGTATTTT.

The chain employs TRBV5-4 and TRBJ2-5, with 9 bases aligning to TRBD1. CDR3 size: 15 residues. CDR1 is SGHNT, CDR2 YYREEE, per germline (reference sequence). Trimming took 0 bases from V and 4 from J; bases not matched to a gene: 4. The DNA for the CDR3 is TGTGCCAGCAGCTTGGGAATGACAGGGGGAGAGACCCAGTACTTC. Protein product: CASSLGMTGGETQYF.